The clone carrying this T cell receptor beta chain was recorded a few times. This sample is part of a study of blood T cell repertoires in COVID-19. The CDR3 covers 11 residues. The V gene end was trimmed by 6 bases and the J gene end by 12 bases; junction bases not matched to a gene: 7. CDR1 and CDR2 from the germline V gene are SNHLY and FYNNEI. Repertoires were generated with immunoSEQ multiplex PCR, while TCRdb's copy carries only in-frame clones and drops some. The sample has about 150,000 clones; roughly 79% are singletons. The chain uses TRBV2 and TRBJ1-2; 7 nucleotides agree with TRBD1. The sequenced sample was peripheral blood. This receptor was obtained from a human donor with acute or convalescent COVID-19. The donor label of this sample is uncertain. The CDR3 DNA is TGTGCCAGCAGAACAGGGGCCTGGCACACCTTC. Residues: CASRTGAWHTF.